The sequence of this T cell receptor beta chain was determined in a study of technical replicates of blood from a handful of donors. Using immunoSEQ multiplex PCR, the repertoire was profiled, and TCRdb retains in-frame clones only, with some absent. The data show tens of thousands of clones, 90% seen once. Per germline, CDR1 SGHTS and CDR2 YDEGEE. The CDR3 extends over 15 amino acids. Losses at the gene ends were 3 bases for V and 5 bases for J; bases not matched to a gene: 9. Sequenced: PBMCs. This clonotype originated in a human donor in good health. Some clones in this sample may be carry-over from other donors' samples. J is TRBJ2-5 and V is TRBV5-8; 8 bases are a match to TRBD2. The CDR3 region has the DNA TGTGCCAGCAGCTCCAGAGCGGGAGCAGGGGAGACCCAGTACTTC. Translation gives CASSSRAGAGETQYF.